The 16 T cell receptor beta chains reported below all come from one sample, sequenced in a study of PD-1 blockade in classical Hodgkin lymphoma. Sequenced by immunoSEQ multiplex PCR; TCRdb stores in-frame clones only, minus some. Of approximately 15,000 clones detected, approximately 80% appear once; the ten largest clones hold around 24%. With no exception, relapse followed autologous stem cell transplantation in all patients, and brentuximab vedotin exposure varied. The material was peripheral blood mononuclear cells (PBMCs), obtained at baseline. All receptors derive from a human donor with classical Hodgkin lymphoma.

The V call is TRBV6-6, the J call TRBJ1-6, with 10 bases matching TRBD1. Germline CDR1 and CDR2: MNHNY and SVGAGI (reference sequence). The V segment lost 5 bases and the J segment 6 bases; nucleotides outside the gene matches: 7. The CDR3 totals 16 residues. The CDR3 loop is CASSPRDRGFNSPLHF. In DNA, the CDR3 is TGTGCCAGCAGTCCCCGGGACAGGGGTTTTAATTCACCCCTCCACTTT.

The chain links TRBV6-1 to TRBJ2-3, with 9 bases matching TRBD2. The CDR3 covers 15 residues. Unmatched junction bases numbered 17, after V lost 8 bases and J lost 11 bases. CDR1 and CDR2 (germline): MNHNS, SASEGT. The CDR3 coding sequence is TGTGCCAGCTCCCTTGGTGCGGGGGGGCTAGGGGAGCAGTATTTT. The encoded protein is CASSLGAGGLGEQYF.

J is TRBJ2-1 and V is TRBV27; D might be TRBD2 (6 bases). The CDR3 consists of 14 residues. Germline loops: CDR1 MNHEY, CDR2 SMNVEV (reference sequence). The ends were cut back, 0 bases at V and 6 bases at J, with 9 bases in the middle. In DNA, the CDR3 is TGTGCCAGCAGTTTATCGCGCGGGGCCAATGAGCAGTTCTTC. Translating gives CASSLSRGANEQFF.

The gene calls are TRBV4-3 and TRBJ2-7, with a tentative D call TRBD2 (6 bases). Germline V gives CDR1 LGHNA, CDR2 YSLEER. There are 17 residues in the CDR3. The V end lost 0 bases, the J end lost 0 bases, and 15 bases lay between the germline ends. The CDR3 DNA is TGCGCCAGCAGCCAAGAAAACGCGGGACTTTACTCCTACGAGCAGTACTTC. Its translation: CASSQENAGLYSYEQYF.

The chain carries TRBV10-1 and TRBJ2-5; 8 nucleotides align to TRBD1. CDR1 is WNHNN, CDR2 SYGVQD, per germline (reference sequence). The V and J ends lost 10 bases and 5 bases, in that order; junction bases with no gene match: 9. The CDR3 sequence is 13 residues long. CDR3 amino acids: CAIPRGRKETQYF. The CDR3 bases are TGCGCCATCCCCAGGGGGCGCAAGGAGACCCAGTACTTC.

This rearrangement joins TRBV27 to TRBJ2-7, with D perhaps matching TRBD2 (5 bases). Trimming removed 6 bases at V and 0 bases at J, with 9 bases between. There are 13 residues in the CDR3. Looked up from germline, CDR1 is MNHEY and CDR2 is SMNVEV (reference sequence). The CDR3 is CASRVGSSYEQYF. The CDR3 nucleotides are TGTGCCAGCAGGGTAGGGAGCTCCTACGAGCAGTACTTC.

The chain combines TRBV6-5 with TRBJ2-2; tentative D call: TRBD2 (5 bases). The CDR3 is 15 residues long. Germline V gene sequence: CDR1 MNHEY, CDR2 SVGAGI. V was clipped by 4 bases and J by 5 bases, with 14 bases between them. The CDR3 spells CASSSSLALTGELFF. The CDR3, as DNA: TGTGCCAGCAGTTCCTCCCTAGCCCTTACCGGGGAGCTGTTTTTT.

This clone was counted only a few times. This sequence joins TRBV5-4 and TRBJ2-5; no firm D call. CDR1 is SGHNT, CDR2 YYREEE, per germline (reference sequence). The CDR3 totals 16 residues. Trimming shortened V by 0 bases and J by 7 bases, and 19 bases separated the two germline ends. This CDR3 is CASSLDAFGVLGTQYF. The CDR3 DNA follows: TGTGCCAGCAGCTTGGACGCCTTTGGGGTTTTGGGGACCCAGTACTTC.

The V gene is TRBV5-1, the J gene TRBJ2-7; 7 positions match TRBD1. The germline V gene encodes CDR1 SGHRS and CDR2 YFSETQ. J gave up 5 bases and V 1 base, and 9 bases lay outside the gene matches. This CDR3 comprises 15 residues. For the CDR3, the DNA is TGCGCCAGCAGCTTGCCGCAACAGGGGTTAAACGAGCAGTACTTC. Translation: CASSLPQQGLNEQYF.

The V call is TRBV5-4, the J call TRBJ2-5, with D tentatively TRBD2 (5 bases). The CDR3 is 15 residues long. In germline, CDR1 is SGHNT, CDR2 YYREEE (reference sequence). The V gene lost 4 bases and the J gene lost 1 base, with 14 bases spanning the gap. CDR3 amino acids: CASSDKAEIQETQYF. CDR3 DNA: TGTGCCAGCAGCGATAAAGCGGAAATCCAAGAGACCCAGTACTTC. Together with reference TRBV5-4 and TRBJ2-5, the CDR3 gives the full variable domain: ETGVTQSPTHLIKTRGQQVTLRCSSQSGHNTVSWYQQALGQGPQFIFQYYREEENGRGNFPPRFSGLQFPNYSSELNVNALELDDSALYLCASSDKAEIQETQYFGPGTRLLVL.

The chain carries TRBV7-9 and TRBJ2-3; 7 bases are a match to TRBD2. V shed 5 bases and J 1 base; nucleotides not matched to a gene: 9. Germline CDR1 SEHNR, CDR2 FQNEAQ (reference sequence). This CDR3 comprises 16 residues. CDR3 coding DNA: TGTGCCAGCAGCCGACCCAGCGGGGTTGGCACAGATACGCAGTATTTT. It specifies CASSRPSGVGTDTQYF.

This chain joins TRBV27 and TRBJ1-2; D uncertain. V lost 1 base and J 4 bases, leaving 16 bases between the germline ends. The germline V gene has CDR1 MNHEY and CDR2 SMNVEV (reference sequence). CDR3 length: 16 residues. For the CDR3, the DNA is TGTGCCAGCAGTTTATTAAGTTCCAACGGCCTCTATGGCTACACCTTC. It codes for CASSLLSSNGLYGYTF.

This rearrangement joins TRBV7-6 to TRBJ1-4; 10 positions match TRBD1. CDR1 and CDR2 (germline): SGHVS, FNYEAQ. V lost 5 bases to trimming and J lost 6 bases; unmatched junction nucleotides: 6. CDR3 size: 15 residues. As DNA, the CDR3 is TGTGCCAGCAGCCGGACAGGGGGAAGCCATGAAAAACTGTTTTTT. As protein: CASSRTGGSHEKLFF.

For this clone: The junction and the germline gene differ at one end; a read error may be behind it. The chain is built from TRBV5-1 and TRBJ2-2; weak D call: TRBD1 (6 bases). The CDR3 sequence is 15 residues long. Germline CDR1 reads SGHRS; CDR2 reads YFSETQ. The CDR3 nucleotides are TGCGTCAGCAGCTTGAGGGCAGAGGGGGCCGGGGAGCTGTTTTTT. Amino acids: CVSSLRAEGAGELFF. Based on the CDR3 plus reference TRBV5-1 and TRBJ2-2, the full variable domain is KAGVTQTPRYLIKTRGQQVTLSCSPISGHRSVSWYQQTPGQGLQFLFEYFSETQRNKGNFPGRFSGRQFSNSRSEMNVSTLELGDSALYLCVSSLRAEGAGELFFGEGSRLTVL.

CDR3 coding DNA: TGCGCCAGCAGCTTGGGGCCAGTCGGGGTTGGAAACACCATATATTTT. It is translated as CASSLGPVGVGNTIYF. The rearrangement joins TRBV5-1 to TRBJ1-3; D not resolved. Trimming removed 0 bases from V and 3 bases from J, with 13 bases in between. The length of the CDR3 is 16 residues. Germline CDR1 and CDR2: SGHRS and YFSETQ.

This clone turned up a few times. The chain links TRBV7-9 to TRBJ2-1; possibly TRBD1 for D (6 bases). The V end lost 6 bases, the J end lost 6 bases, and 18 bases lay between the germline ends. CDR3 length equals 15 residues. Germline V gene lookup returns CDR1 SEHNR and CDR2 FQNEAQ (reference sequence). The CDR3 coding sequence is TGTGCCAGCAGTCCCCCTTTTCGAGGGGGCAATGAGCAGTTCTTC. Encoded protein: CASSPPFRGGNEQFF.